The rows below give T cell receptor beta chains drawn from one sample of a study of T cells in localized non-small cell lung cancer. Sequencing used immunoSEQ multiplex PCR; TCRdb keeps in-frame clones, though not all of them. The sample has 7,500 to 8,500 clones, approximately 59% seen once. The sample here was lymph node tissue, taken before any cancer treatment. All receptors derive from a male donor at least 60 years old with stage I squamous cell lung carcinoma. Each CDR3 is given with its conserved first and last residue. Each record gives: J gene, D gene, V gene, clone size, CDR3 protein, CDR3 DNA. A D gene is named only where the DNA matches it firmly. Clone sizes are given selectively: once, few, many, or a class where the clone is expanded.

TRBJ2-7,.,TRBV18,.,CASSPNNGVEQYF,TGTGCCAGCTCACCAAACAATGGTGTCGAGCAGTACTTC
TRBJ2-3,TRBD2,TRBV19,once,CASSIVLAGAWTDTQYF,TGTGCCAGTAGTATAGTCCTAGCGGGAGCGTGGACAGATACGCAGTATTTT
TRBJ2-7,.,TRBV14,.,CASSQPHAGAYEQYF,TGTGCCAGCAGCCAACCTCATGCAGGGGCCTACGAGCAGTACTTC
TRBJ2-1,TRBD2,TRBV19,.,CASSIVASGSSANEQFF,TGTGCCAGTAGTATAGTTGCTAGCGGCTCGTCGGCGAATGAGCAGTTCTTC
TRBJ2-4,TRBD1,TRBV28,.,CASSSADRGGIQYF,TGTGCCAGCAGTTCGGCGGACAGGGGAGGCATTCAGTACTTC
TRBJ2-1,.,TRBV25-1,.,CASNQGINEQFF,TGTGCCAGCAATCAGGGGATTAATGAGCAGTTCTTC
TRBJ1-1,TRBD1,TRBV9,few,CASTYPGQGTEAFF,TGTGCCAGCACCTACCCGGGACAGGGGACTGAAGCTTTCTTT
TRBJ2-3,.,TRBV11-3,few,CASSGGTATDTQYF,TGTGCCAGCAGCGGCGGGACAGCCACAGATACGCAGTATTTT
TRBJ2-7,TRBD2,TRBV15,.,CATSRAKRTSGDYEQYF,TGTGCCACCAGCAGAGCCAAGAGAACTAGCGGGGATTACGAGCAGTACTTC
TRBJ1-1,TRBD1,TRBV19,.,CANGRDRGRYTEAFF,TGTGCCAACGGCCGGGACAGGGGGCGTTACACTGAAGCTTTCTTT
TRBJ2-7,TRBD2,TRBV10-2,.,CASKAASGTPYEQYF,TGCGCCTCCAAGGCGGCTAGCGGTACTCCCTACGAGCAGTACTTC
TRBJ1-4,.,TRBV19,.,CASSRATNEKLFF,TGTGCCAGTAGCCGTGCAACTAATGAAAAACTGTTTTTT
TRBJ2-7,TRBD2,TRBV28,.,CASRASGASYEQYF,TGTGCCAGCAGAGCTAGCGGGGCTTCCTACGAGCAGTACTTC
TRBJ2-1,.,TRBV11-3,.,CASSLIQGQSSYNEQFF,TGTGCCAGCAGCTTAATCCAGGGGCAATCCTCCTACAATGAGCAGTTCTTC
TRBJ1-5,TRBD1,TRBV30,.,CAWGNNRGNQPQHF,TGTGCCTGGGGTAATAACAGGGGGAATCAGCCCCAGCATTTT
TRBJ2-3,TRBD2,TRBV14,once,CASSQERAGGVPDTQYF,TGTGCCAGCAGCCAAGAGAGGGCGGGAGGAGTACCAGATACGCAGTATTTT
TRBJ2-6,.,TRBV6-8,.,CASSFGGANVLTF,TGTGCCAGCAGCTTCGGGGGGGCCAACGTCCTGACTTTC
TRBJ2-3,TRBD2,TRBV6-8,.,CASSYSVAGNTDTQYF,TGTGCCAGCAGTTACTCGGTAGCGGGGAACACAGATACGCAGTATTTT
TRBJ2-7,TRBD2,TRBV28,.,CASSPGGSSYEQYF,TGTGCCAGCAGTCCGGGGGGGTCCTCCTACGAGCAGTACTTC
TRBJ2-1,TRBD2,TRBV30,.,CAWSRTSGSSYNEQFF,TGTGCCTGGAGTCGGACTAGCGGGAGCTCCTACAATGAGCAGTTCTTC
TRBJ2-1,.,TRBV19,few,CASSISREQFF,TGTGCCAGTAGTATATCTCGTGAGCAGTTCTTC
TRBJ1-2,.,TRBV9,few,CASRTETYGYTF,TGTGCCAGCCGGACAGAAACCTATGGCTACACCTTC
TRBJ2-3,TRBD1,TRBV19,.,CASIIRDRDTDTQYF,TGTGCCAGTATCATCCGGGACAGGGACACAGATACGCAGTATTTT
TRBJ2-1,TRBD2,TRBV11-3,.,CASSSDSGLANEQFF,TGTGCCAGCAGCTCCGATAGTGGACTAGCGAATGAGCAGTTCTTC
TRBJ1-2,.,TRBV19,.,CASSPRDGYTF,TGTGCCAGTAGTCCCCGGGATGGCTACACCTTC
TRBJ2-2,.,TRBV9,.,CASSVAGAVYTGELFF,TGTGCCAGCAGCGTAGCGGGGGCGGTCTACACCGGGGAGCTGTTTTTT
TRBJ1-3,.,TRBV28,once,CASSPLGLSSGNTIYF,TGTGCCAGCAGCCCTCTTGGGCTTTCCTCTGGAAACACCATATATTTT
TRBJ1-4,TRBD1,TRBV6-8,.,CASSFTGGAWNEKLFF,TGTGCCAGCAGTTTCACAGGGGGCGCGTGGAATGAAAAACTGTTTTTT
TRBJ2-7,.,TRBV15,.,CATSRVSGLRNEQYF,TGTGCCACCAGCAGAGTTTCGGGTCTGAGGAACGAGCAGTACTTC
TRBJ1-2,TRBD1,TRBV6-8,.,CASSPRTGDYTF,TGTGCCAGCAGTCCGAGGACAGGGGACTACACCTTC
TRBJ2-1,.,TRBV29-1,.,CSVLAHSSYNEQFF,TGCAGCGTTCTGGCGCACAGCTCCTACAATGAGCAGTTCTTC
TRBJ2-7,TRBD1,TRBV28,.,CASSLRRGTGNYEQYF,TGTGCCAGCAGTTTAAGGAGGGGGACAGGGAACTACGAGCAGTACTTC
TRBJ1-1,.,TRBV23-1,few,CASSPGGSTEAFF,TGCGCCAGCAGCCCGGGGGGAAGCACTGAAGCTTTCTTT
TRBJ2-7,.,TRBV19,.,CASHEGPTGEQYF,TGTGCCAGTCATGAAGGGCCTACTGGCGAGCAGTACTTC
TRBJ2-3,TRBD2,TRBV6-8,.,CAISARLAGDTDTQYF,TGTGCCATCAGCGCCCGACTAGCGGGAGACACAGATACGCAGTATTTT
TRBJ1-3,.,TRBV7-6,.,CASSLQGLLNTIYF,TGTGCCAGCAGCTTACAGGGTTTGTTGAACACCATATATTTT
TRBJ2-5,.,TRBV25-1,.,CASSVTPVQETQYF,TGTGCCAGCAGTGTAACCCCAGTTCAAGAGACCCAGTACTTC
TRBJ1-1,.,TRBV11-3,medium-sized,CASSLVTTGTEAFF,TGTGCCAGCAGCCTCGTTACGACAGGCACTGAAGCTTTCTTT
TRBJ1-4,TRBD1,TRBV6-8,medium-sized,CASSAGTGYEKLFF,TGTGCCAGCAGTGCCGGGACAGGGTATGAAAAACTGTTTTTT
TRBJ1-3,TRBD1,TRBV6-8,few,CASSLQPGQGAGNTIYF,TGTGCCAGCAGTCTTCAACCGGGACAGGGGGCTGGAAACACCATATATTTT
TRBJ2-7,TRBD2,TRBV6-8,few,CASSSQLGGEQYF,TGTGCCAGCAGTTCCCAGCTGGGAGGGGAGCAGTACTTC
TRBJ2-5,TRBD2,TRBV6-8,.,CASTRAGETQYF,TGTGCCAGCACGAGGGCGGGGGAGACCCAATACTTC
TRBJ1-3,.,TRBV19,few,CASTTNPGASGNTIYF,TGTGCCAGTACCACAAACCCAGGGGCGTCTGGAAACACCATATATTTT
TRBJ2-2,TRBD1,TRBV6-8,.,CASRLRDRGSGELFF,TGTGCCAGCAGACTCCGGGACAGGGGATCCGGGGAGCTGTTTTTT
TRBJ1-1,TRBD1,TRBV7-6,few,CASSSLGQGNTEAFF,TGTGCCAGCAGCTCTCTGGGACAGGGGAACACTGAAGCTTTCTTT
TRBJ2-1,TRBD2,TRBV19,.,CASSMASGSTNEQFF,TGTGCCAGTAGTATGGCTAGCGGGAGTACCAATGAGCAGTTCTTC
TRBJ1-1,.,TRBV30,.,CAWSGGGTEAFF,TGTGCCTGGAGCGGAGGGGGCACTGAAGCTTTCTTT
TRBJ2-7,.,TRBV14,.,CASSQVLGHEQYF,TGTGCCAGCAGCCAAGTCCTGGGTCACGAGCAGTACTTC
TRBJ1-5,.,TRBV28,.,CASSLTISNQPQHF,TGTGCCAGCAGTTTGACAATTAGCAATCAGCCCCAGCATTTT
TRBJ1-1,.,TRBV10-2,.,CASSDGRNTEAFF,TGCGCCAGCAGTGACGGCAGGAACACTGAAGCTTTCTTT
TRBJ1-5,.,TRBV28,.,CASSLQGPNQPQHF,TGTGCCAGCAGTTTACAAGGTCCAAATCAGCCCCAGCATTTT
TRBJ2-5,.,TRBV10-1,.,CASTPGLQETQYF,TGCGCCAGCACTCCGGGACTCCAAGAGACCCAGTACTTC
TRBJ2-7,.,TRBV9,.,CASSVGGDISYEQYF,TGTGCCAGCAGCGTAGGGGGGGACATCTCCTACGAGCAGTACTTC
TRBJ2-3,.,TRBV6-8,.,CASSPRGFSRTDTQYF,TGTGCCAGCAGTCCTCGGGGGTTCTCCCGCACAGATACGCAGTATTTT
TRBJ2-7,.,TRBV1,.,CTSSPRDRERIVHEQYF,TGCACCAGCAGCCCCCGGGACAGGGAGCGTATTGTCCACGAGCAGTACTTC